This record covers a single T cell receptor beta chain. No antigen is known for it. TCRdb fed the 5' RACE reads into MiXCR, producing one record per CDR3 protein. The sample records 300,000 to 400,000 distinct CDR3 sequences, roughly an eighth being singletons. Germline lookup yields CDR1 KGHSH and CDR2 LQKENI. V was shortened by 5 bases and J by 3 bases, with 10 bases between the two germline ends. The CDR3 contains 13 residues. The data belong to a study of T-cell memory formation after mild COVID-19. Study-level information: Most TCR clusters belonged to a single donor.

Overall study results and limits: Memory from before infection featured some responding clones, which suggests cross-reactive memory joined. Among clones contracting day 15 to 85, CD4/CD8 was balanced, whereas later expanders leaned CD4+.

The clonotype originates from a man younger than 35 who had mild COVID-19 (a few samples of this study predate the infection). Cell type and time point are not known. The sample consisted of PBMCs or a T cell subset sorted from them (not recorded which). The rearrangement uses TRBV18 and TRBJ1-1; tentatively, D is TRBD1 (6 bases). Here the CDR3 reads CASSADRHTEAFF. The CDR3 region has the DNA TGTGCCAGCTCAGCAGACAGGCACACTGAAGCTTTCTTT.